The source of this T cell receptor (beta chain) is a study of T cell responses to AZD1222 COVID-19 vaccine. Across the whole study: Whether given at about 4 or about 12 weeks, second doses were pooled.

The assay was immunoSEQ multiplex PCR, and TCRdb's table has in-frame clones only and misses some. The sample includes roughly 100,000 clones, over 90% of them seen just once. Turning to this clone: Antigen specificity is unknown.

The germline CDR1 and CDR2 sequences are LNHDA and SQIVND (reference sequence). The V and J ends lost 6 bases and 7 bases respectively, with 13 bases between them. The CDR3 length is 13 residues. Study findings and constraints: Repertoires were obtained solely post-peak T cell response. Just a handful of AZD1222 recipients tested seropositive at baseline. Mostly white British, mostly female donors; authors suggested clonal diversity may be underestimated.

The receptor's source is an adult in good health. The chain links TRBV19 to TRBJ2-1; D is unclear. This specimen consisted of peripheral blood, obtained on day 0 of AZD1222 vaccination. The CDR3 region is CASSRARRNEQFF. CDR3 nucleotides: TGTGCCAGTAGCCGGGCCAGGAGAAATGAGCAGTTCTTC.